The 23 T cell receptor beta chains presented below share a single source sample, sequenced in a study of blood T cell repertoires in COVID-19. The repertoire was sequenced with immunoSEQ multiplex PCR; TCRdb's copy has only in-frame clones and lacks some. The repertoire includes around 230,000 clones, roughly 83% of them detected once, and approximately 2.6% sits in the top ten. Sequences were obtained from peripheral blood. The receptors come from a woman in her 70s with active or convalescent COVID-19.

This chain connects TRBV7-9 to TRBJ2-3; D not certain. In germline, CDR1 is SEHNR, CDR2 FQNEAQ (reference sequence). V was clipped by 5 bases and J by 4 bases, with 7 bases between them. The CDR3 is 12 amino acids. Here the CDR3 DNA reads TGTGCCAGCAGCCCCCATCCAGATACGCAGTATTTT. Its translation is CASSPHPDTQYF.

The V and J genes are TRBV5-4 and TRBJ2-2, with TRBD2 matching 12 bases. The CDR3 is 19 residues long. Germline lookup yields CDR1 SGHNT and CDR2 YYREEE (reference sequence). J was trimmed by 3 bases and V by 3 bases; bases with no gene match: 12. CDR3 nucleotides: TGTGCCAGCAGCTCTGGACTAGCGGGACCCGGGGGGGACACCGGGGAGCTGTTTTTT. As protein: CASSSGLAGPGGDTGELFF.

The chain combines TRBV29-1 with TRBJ2-3, with 10 bases aligning to TRBD2. Trimming took 1 base from V and 14 from J; bases not matched to a gene: 9. This CDR3 region has 13 residues. The germline V gene has CDR1 SQVTM and CDR2 ANQGSEA. CDR3: CSVEGLAGAPPYF. The CDR3 nucleotides are TGCAGCGTTGAAGGTCTAGCGGGAGCCCCGCCGTATTTT.

The chain is built from TRBV3-1 (or the pseudogene TRBV3-2) and TRBJ2-1, with 10 nucleotides matching TRBD2. CDR1 is LGHDT, CDR2 YNNKEL, per germline (reference sequence). The CDR3 is made up of 15 amino acids. The junction had 5 bases not matched to a gene; V was cut back by 3 bases and J by 6 bases. The CDR3 loop is CASSQVAGGPNEQFF. CDR3 nucleotides: TGTGCCAGCAGCCAGGTAGCGGGGGGCCCCAATGAGCAGTTCTTC.

The table lists this clone with a few counts. The gene calls are TRBV19 and TRBJ2-7; 8 bases agree with TRBD1. The J segment lost 1 base and the V segment lost 5 bases, leaving 4 bases of the junction unmatched. CDR1 and CDR2 from the germline V gene are LNHDA and SQIVND (reference sequence). This CDR3 is built from 14 residues. The CDR3: CASSWTGISYEQYF. The DNA for the CDR3 is TGTGCCAGTAGTTGGACAGGGATATCCTACGAGCAGTACTTC.

The V and J genes are TRBV5-5 and TRBJ2-3; 7 nucleotides align to TRBD1. CDR3 length: 17 amino acids. Trimming cost V 4 bases and J 5 bases; bases outside gene matches: 16. Germline CDR1 SGHKS, CDR2 YYEKEE (reference sequence). The CDR3 DNA is TGTGCCAGCAGCCAAGACCCCCCACAGGGGACCCGAGATACGCAGTATTTT. Encoded protein: CASSQDPPQGTRDTQYF.

The chain is built from TRBV11-3 and TRBJ2-7; D is perhaps TRBD1 (5 bases). This CDR3 contains 14 residues. The V gene lost 4 bases and the J gene lost 7 bases, with 17 bases spanning the gap. The germline gives CDR1 SGHNT, CDR2 YENEEA. CDR3 sequence reads: CASSSPDRPLEQYF. In DNA form, the CDR3 reads TGTGCCAGCAGCTCCCCCGACAGACCCCTAGAGCAGTACTTC.

The chain carries TRBV30 and TRBJ2-5, with 12 bases aligning to TRBD2. V trimming: 1 base; J trimming: 6 bases; junction bases outside the gene matches: 12. Germline lookup yields CDR1 GTSNPN and CDR2 SVGIG (reference sequence). This CDR3 spans 17 amino acids. DNA of the CDR3: TGTGCCTGGAGTGGGGGACTAGCGGGCCCGGAGGGAAAGACCCAGTACTTC. Amino acids: CAWSGGLAGPEGKTQYF.

The chain has TRBV4-2 and TRBJ2-3; the D is unclear. Germline values: CDR1 LGHNA, CDR2 YNFKEQ. Deletions cut 0 bases from V and 3 bases from J, with 7 bases between. The CDR3 length is 14 residues. CDR3 region: CASSQDPVTDTQYF. The CDR3 region has the DNA TGTGCCAGCAGCCAAGATCCAGTAACAGATACGCAGTATTTT.

The chain has TRBV9 and TRBJ2-1; 7 bases are shared with TRBD1. Germline CDR1 is SGDLS and CDR2 is YYNGEE. Trimming removed 4 bases from V and 5 bases from J; junction bases left unmatched: 9. The length of the CDR3 is 15 residues. CDR3 in DNA: TGTGCCAGCAGCCCCAGGGGGTACGGCAACAATGAGCAGTTCTTC. Translated, it gives CASSPRGYGNNEQFF.

This chain uses TRBV28 with TRBJ2-1, with D perhaps matching TRBD1 (6 bases). The V end was cut by 5 bases, the J end by 4 bases, with 18 bases between. The CDR3 spans 16 residues. The V gene's germline CDR1 is MDHEN and CDR2 SYDVKM. The CDR3: CASSIPGAAWYNEQFF. CDR3 in DNA: TGTGCCAGCAGTATCCCAGGGGCCGCTTGGTACAATGAGCAGTTCTTC.

The chain carries TRBV19 and TRBJ2-6; tentative D call: TRBD2 (5 bases). V gave up 6 bases and J gave up 0 bases, with 12 bases separating them. The CDR3 length is 16 residues. CDR1 and CDR2 from the germline V gene are LNHDA and SQIVND (reference sequence). CDR3 loop: CASRLDSTSGANVLTF. The CDR3 DNA is TGTGCCAGTAGGCTGGACTCCACCTCTGGGGCCAACGTCCTGACTTTC.

The V gene is TRBV6-2 or TRBV6-3, the J gene TRBJ2-1; 10 bases are a match to TRBD2. The CDR3 totals 17 residues. The V gene end was trimmed by 0 bases and the J gene end by 7 bases; junction bases not matched to a gene: 9. Germline lookup yields CDR1 MNHEY and CDR2 SVGEGT. The CDR3 sequence: CASSYSPASGSKNEQFF. CDR3 nucleotides: TGTGCCAGCAGTTACTCGCCTGCTAGCGGGAGCAAGAATGAGCAGTTCTTC.

This rearrangement joins TRBV12-5 to TRBJ1-5; D gene unclear. This CDR3 contains 13 residues. V lost 2 bases and J 6 bases, leaving 8 bases between the germline ends. CDR1 and CDR2 from the germline V gene are LGHNT and FRNRAP. CDR3 loop: CASGLREGQPQHF. Written as DNA, the CDR3 is TGTGCTAGTGGTTTGAGGGAGGGTCAGCCCCAGCATTTT. Full variable domain (rest looked up from reference TRBV12-5 and TRBJ1-5): DARVTQTPRHKVTEMGQEVTMRCQPILGHNTVFWYRQTMMQGLELLAYFRNRAPLDDSGMPKDRFSAEMPDATLATLKIQPSEPRDSAVYFCASGLREGQPQHFGDGTRLSIL.

The chain combines TRBV7-9 with TRBJ2-3; TRBD1 is a possible D gene (5 bases). The germline V gene encodes CDR1 SEHNR and CDR2 FQNEAQ (reference sequence). Trimming shortened V by 5 bases and J by 0 bases, and 9 bases separated the two germline ends. This CDR3 has 14 amino acids. The CDR3 nucleotides read TGTGCCAGCAGCCAGGGCCTGAGCACAGATACGCAGTATTTT. Translation gives CASSQGLSTDTQYF.

This clone was observed a few times. The rearrangement joins TRBV7-8 to TRBJ2-2; TRBD1 matches at 10 bases. The CDR3 sequence is 14 residues long. The J segment lost 5 bases and the V segment lost 8 bases, leaving 5 bases of the junction unmatched. The germline V gene encodes CDR1 SGHVS and CDR2 FQNEAQ. The CDR3 DNA follows: TGTGCCAGCTTCCCGGGACAGGGGACCGGGGAGCTGTTTTTT. Translating it yields CASFPGQGTGELFF.

The chain couples TRBV5-1 to TRBJ1-1, with TRBD1 identical over 10 bases. The CDR3 extends over 17 amino acids. V lost 4 bases to trimming and J lost 1 base; unmatched junction nucleotides: 10. The germline V gene has CDR1 SGHRS and CDR2 YFSETQ. In DNA form, the CDR3 reads TGCGCCAGCAGCCAGGTGGACAGGGGGGGAGAGAACACTGAAGCTTTCTTT. Translation: CASSQVDRGGENTEAFF.

This clone was counted once. This chain joins TRBV6-5 and TRBJ1-4, with a tentative D call TRBD1 (6 bases). Deletions cut 10 bases from V and 3 bases from J, with 18 bases between. The CDR3 runs 15 residues. Germline CDR1 reads MNHEY; CDR2 reads SVGAGI. The CDR3 region has the DNA TGTGCCACCGGACAGTATACGAGGTCTAATGAAAAACTGTTTTTT. Translated, it gives CATGQYTRSNEKLFF.

The chain joins TRBV18 to TRBJ1-2; D possibly corresponds to TRBD1 (6 bases). CDR3 length equals 14 residues. Per germline, CDR1 KGHSH and CDR2 LQKENI. V was cut by 5 bases and J by 8 bases, with 18 bases left in between. CDR3: CASSARTGKEGYTF. CDR3 nucleotides: TGTGCCAGCTCAGCCCGAACAGGGAAGGAGGGCTACACCTTC.

V and J are TRBV6-2 or TRBV6-3 and TRBJ1-5, with D maybe TRBD1 (6 bases). This CDR3 region has 14 residues. V dropped 0 bases and J dropped 5 bases, with 8 bases sitting between them. Germline lookup yields CDR1 MNHEY and CDR2 SVGEGT. CDR3 sequence reads: CASSYSGGHQPQHF. The CDR3 region has the DNA TGTGCCAGCAGTTACTCGGGGGGGCATCAGCCCCAGCATTTT.

J is TRBJ2-7 and V is TRBV19, with 7 positions matching TRBD1. Germline V gene data show CDR1 as LNHDA and CDR2 as SQIVND (reference sequence). Trimming cost V 1 base and J 3 bases; bases outside gene matches: 12. This CDR3 contains 17 residues. The CDR3 region has the DNA TGTGCCAGTAGTATAGCAGGGGGATTGGATAACTTCTACGAGCAGTACTTC. This translates into CASSIAGGLDNFYEQYF. The full variable domain, rest sourced from reference TRBV19 and TRBJ2-7, is DGGITQSPKYLFRKEGQNVTLSCEQNLNHDAMYWYRQDPGQGLRLIYYSQIVNDFQKGDIAEGYSVSREKKESFPLTVTSAQKNPTAFYLCASSIAGGLDNFYEQYFGPGTRLTVT.

The chain employs TRBV3-1 (or the pseudogene TRBV3-2) and TRBJ2-3; 14 bases map to TRBD2. CDR3 length: 15 amino acids. Germline CDR1 LGHDT, CDR2 YNNKEL (reference sequence). Germline trimming cut 6 bases from V and 5 bases from J; bases unmatched to any gene: 4. The CDR3 coding sequence is TGTGCCAGCAGGCCTGGGACTAGCGGGAGAGATACGCAGTATTTT. Translated, it gives CASRPGTSGRDTQYF.

This clone was picked up a small number of times. V usage is TRBV6-5 and J usage is TRBJ2-2, with D unclear. Germline V lookup: CDR1 MNHEY, CDR2 SVGAGI. V dropped 6 bases and J dropped 6 bases, with 5 bases sitting between them. CDR3 length equals 11 residues. As DNA, the CDR3 is TGTGCCAGCAGGAGTCCCGGGGAGCTGTTTTTT. Amino acid sequence: CASRSPGELFF.